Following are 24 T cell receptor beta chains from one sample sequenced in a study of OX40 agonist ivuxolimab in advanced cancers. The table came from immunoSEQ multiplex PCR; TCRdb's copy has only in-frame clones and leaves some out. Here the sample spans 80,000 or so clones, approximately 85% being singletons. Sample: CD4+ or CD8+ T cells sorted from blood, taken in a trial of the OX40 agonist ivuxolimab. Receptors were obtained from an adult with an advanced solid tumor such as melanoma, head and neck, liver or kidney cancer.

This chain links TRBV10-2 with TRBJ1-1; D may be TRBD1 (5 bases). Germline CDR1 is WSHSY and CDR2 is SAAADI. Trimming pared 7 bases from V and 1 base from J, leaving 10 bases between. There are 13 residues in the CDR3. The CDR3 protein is CASIGRGNTEAFF. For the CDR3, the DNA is TGCGCCAGCATAGGGAGGGGGAACACTGAAGCTTTCTTT.

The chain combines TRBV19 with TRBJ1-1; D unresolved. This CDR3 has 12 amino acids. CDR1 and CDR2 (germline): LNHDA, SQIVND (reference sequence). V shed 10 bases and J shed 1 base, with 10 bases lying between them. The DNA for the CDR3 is TGTGCCACCTCAGCTGAGAACACTGAAGCTTTCTTT. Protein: CATSAENTEAFF.

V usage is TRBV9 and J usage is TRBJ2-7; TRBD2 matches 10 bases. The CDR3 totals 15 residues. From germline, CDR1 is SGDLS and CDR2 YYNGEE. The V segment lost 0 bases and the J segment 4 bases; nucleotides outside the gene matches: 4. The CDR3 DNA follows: TGTGCCAGCAGCGTAGAGGCTAGCGGGAGATACGAGCAGTACTTC. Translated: CASSVEASGRYEQYF.

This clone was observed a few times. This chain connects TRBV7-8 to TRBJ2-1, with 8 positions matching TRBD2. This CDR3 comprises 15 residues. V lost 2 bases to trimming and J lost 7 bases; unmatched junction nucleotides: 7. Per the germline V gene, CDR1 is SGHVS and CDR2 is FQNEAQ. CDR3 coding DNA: TGTGCCAGCAGCTTAACTAGCGGTGGGACTAATGAGCAGTTCTTC. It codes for CASSLTSGGTNEQFF.

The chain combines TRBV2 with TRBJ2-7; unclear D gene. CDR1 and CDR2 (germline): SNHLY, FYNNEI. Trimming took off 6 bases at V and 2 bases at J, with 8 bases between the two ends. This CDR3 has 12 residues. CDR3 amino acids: CASRYTTYEQYF. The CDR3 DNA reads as TGTGCCAGCAGATACACTACCTACGAGCAGTACTTC.

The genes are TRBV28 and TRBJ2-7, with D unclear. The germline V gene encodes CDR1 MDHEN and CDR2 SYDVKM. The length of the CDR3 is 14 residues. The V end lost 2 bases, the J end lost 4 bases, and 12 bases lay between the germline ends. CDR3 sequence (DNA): TGTGCCAGCAGTTTAATCCAGGTAGGATACGAGCAGTACTTC. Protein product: CASSLIQVGYEQYF.

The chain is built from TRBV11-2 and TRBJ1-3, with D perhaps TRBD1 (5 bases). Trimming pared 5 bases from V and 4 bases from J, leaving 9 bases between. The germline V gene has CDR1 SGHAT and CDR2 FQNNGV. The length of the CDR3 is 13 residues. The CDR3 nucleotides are TGTGCCAGCAGCGTGAACAGGGGAAACACCATATATTTT. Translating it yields CASSVNRGNTIYF.

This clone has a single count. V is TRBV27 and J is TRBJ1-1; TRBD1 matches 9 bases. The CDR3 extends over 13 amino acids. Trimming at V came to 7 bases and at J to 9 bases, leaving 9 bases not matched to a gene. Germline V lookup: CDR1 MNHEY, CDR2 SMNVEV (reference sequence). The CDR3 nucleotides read TGTGCCAGCACCTCGGGGACAGGGTCAAAAGCTTTCTTT. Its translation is CASTSGTGSKAFF.

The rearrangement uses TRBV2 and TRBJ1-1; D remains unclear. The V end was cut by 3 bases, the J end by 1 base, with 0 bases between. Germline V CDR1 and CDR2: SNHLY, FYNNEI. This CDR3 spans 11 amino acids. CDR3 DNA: TGTGCCAGCAGTGAGAACACTGAAGCTTTCTTT. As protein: CASSENTEAFF.

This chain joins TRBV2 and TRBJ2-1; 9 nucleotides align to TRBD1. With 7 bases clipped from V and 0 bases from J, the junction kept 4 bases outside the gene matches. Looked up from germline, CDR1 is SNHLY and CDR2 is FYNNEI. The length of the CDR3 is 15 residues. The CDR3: CASNRDRDSYNEQFF. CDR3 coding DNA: TGTGCCAGCAACCGGGACAGGGACTCCTACAATGAGCAGTTCTTC.

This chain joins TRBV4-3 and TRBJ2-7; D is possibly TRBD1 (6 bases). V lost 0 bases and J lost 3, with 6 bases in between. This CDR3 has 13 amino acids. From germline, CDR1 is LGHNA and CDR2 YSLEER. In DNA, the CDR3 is TGCGCCAGCAGCCAAGAGACAGGCTACGAGCAGTACTTC. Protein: CASSQETGYEQYF.

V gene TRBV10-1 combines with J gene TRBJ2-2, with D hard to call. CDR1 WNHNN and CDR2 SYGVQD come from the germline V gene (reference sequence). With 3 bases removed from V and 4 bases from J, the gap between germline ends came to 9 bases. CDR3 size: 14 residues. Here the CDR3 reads CASSDSAGTGELFF. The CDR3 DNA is TGCGCCAGCAGTGACTCGGCTGGCACCGGGGAGCTGTTTTTT.

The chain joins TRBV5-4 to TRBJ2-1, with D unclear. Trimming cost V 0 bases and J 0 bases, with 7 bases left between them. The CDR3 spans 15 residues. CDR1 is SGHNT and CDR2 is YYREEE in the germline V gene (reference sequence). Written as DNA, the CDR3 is TGTGCCAGCAGCTTGGGCGGAAGCTCCTACAATGAGCAGTTCTTC. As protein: CASSLGGSSYNEQFF.

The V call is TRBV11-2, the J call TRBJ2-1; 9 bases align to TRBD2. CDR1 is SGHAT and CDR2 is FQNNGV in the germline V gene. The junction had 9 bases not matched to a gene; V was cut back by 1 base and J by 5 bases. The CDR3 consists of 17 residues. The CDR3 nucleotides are TGTGCCAGCAGCTTAGCGGCGGGAGGGTGGATTGACAATGAGCAGTTCTTC. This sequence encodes CASSLAAGGWIDNEQFF.

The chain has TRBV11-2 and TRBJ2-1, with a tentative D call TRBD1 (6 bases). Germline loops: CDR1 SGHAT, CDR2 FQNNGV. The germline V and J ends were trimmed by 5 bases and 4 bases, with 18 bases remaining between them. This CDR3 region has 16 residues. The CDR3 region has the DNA TGTGCCAGCAGCCGGGATTCAGGGGCCTCTTACAATGAGCAGTTCTTC. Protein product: CASSRDSGASYNEQFF.

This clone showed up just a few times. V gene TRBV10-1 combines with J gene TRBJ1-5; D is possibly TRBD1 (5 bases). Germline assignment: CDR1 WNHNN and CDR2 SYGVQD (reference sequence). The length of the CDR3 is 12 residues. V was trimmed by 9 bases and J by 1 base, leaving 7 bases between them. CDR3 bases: TGCGCCAGGGGACGAAGCAATCAGCCCCAGCATTTT. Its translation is CARGRSNQPQHF.

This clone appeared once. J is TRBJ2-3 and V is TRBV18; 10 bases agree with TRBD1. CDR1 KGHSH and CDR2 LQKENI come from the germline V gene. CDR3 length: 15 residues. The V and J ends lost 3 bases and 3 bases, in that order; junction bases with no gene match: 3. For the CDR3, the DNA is TGTGCCAGCTCACCCGGACAGGGGGGGACAGATACGCAGTATTTT. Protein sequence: CASSPGQGGTDTQYF. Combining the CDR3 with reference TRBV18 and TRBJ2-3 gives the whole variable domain NAGVMQNPRHLVRRRGQEARLRCSPMKGHSHVYWYRQLPEEGLKFMVYLQKENIIDESGMPKERFSAEFPKEGPSILRIQQVVRGDSAAYFCASSPGQGGTDTQYFGPGTRLTVL.

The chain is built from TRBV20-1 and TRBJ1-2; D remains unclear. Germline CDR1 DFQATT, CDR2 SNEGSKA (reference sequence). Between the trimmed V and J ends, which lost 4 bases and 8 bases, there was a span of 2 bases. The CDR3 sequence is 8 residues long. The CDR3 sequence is CSATGYTF. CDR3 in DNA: TGCAGTGCTACGGGCTACACCTTC.

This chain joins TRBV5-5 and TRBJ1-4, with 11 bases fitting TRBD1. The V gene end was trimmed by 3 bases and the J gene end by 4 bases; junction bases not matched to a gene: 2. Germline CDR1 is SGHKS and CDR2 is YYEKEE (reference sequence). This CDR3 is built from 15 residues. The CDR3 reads CASSWGQGVNEKLFF. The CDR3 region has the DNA TGTGCCAGCAGCTGGGGACAGGGGGTTAATGAAAAACTGTTTTTT.

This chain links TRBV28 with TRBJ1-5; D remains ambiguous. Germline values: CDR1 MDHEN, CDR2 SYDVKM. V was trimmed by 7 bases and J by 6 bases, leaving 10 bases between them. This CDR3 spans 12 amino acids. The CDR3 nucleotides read TGTGCCAGCATGCTCGGCCCTCAGCCCCAGCATTTT. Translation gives CASMLGPQPQHF.

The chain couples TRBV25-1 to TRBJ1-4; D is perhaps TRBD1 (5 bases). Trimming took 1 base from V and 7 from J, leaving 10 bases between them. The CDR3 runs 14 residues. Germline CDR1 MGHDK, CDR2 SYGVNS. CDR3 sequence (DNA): TGTGCCAGCAGTGAATGGGGGGGGATTGAAAAACTGTTTTTT. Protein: CASSEWGGIEKLFF.

The DNA of the CDR3 is TGTGCCAGCAGCCCGGGTCCCGGGGCTAGCGGATACGAGCAGTACTTC. This translates into CASSPGPGASGYEQYF. The rearrangement joins TRBV7-3 to TRBJ2-7, with 7 bases that match TRBD2. The J segment lost 4 bases and the V segment lost 5 bases, leaving 14 bases of the junction unmatched. The CDR3 length is 16 residues. Germline V gives CDR1 SGHTA, CDR2 FQGTGA.

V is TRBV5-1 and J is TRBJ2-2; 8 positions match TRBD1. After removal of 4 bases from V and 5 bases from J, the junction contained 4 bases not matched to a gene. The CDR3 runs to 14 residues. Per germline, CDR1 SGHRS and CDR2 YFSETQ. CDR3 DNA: TGCGCCAGCAGCGTTTACAGGGGGACCGGGGAGCTGTTTTTT. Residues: CASSVYRGTGELFF.

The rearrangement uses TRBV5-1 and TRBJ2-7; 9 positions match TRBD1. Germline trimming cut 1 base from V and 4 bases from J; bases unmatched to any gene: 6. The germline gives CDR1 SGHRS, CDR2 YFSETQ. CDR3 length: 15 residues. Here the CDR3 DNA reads TGCGCCAGCAGCTTGACCGGGACAGGGACTTACGAGCAGTACTTC. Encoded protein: CASSLTGTGTYEQYF.